The TCR beta chain described here comes from a study of T cells in Graves' hyperthyroidism and ophthalmopathy. This clonotype was seen more than once but under ten times. Amplified regions were TCR beta CDR3 sequences from RNA transcripts. With the HTBI primer set, the TCR CDR3 went through a first round of RT-PCR. TCRdb recomputed calls from the multiplex PCR reads with MiXCR, one row per CDR3 protein. The sample comprises about 380,000 distinct CDR3 sequences, about 14% of which are singletons, and 15% to 20% rests with the top ten. Germline V CDR1 and CDR2: DFQATT, SNEGSKA (reference sequence). V was cut by 6 bases and J by 2 bases, with 11 bases left in between. This CDR3 spans 12 amino acids.

The sample consisted of blood. The chain joins TRBV20-1 to TRBJ2-7; possibly TRBD2 for D (6 bases). This sequence originates from a woman aged 25 to 39 with Graves' ophthalmopathy. The CDR3 protein is CSARRGPYEQYF. The CDR3 coding sequence is TGCAGTGCACGGAGGGGCCCCTACGAGCAGTACTTC.